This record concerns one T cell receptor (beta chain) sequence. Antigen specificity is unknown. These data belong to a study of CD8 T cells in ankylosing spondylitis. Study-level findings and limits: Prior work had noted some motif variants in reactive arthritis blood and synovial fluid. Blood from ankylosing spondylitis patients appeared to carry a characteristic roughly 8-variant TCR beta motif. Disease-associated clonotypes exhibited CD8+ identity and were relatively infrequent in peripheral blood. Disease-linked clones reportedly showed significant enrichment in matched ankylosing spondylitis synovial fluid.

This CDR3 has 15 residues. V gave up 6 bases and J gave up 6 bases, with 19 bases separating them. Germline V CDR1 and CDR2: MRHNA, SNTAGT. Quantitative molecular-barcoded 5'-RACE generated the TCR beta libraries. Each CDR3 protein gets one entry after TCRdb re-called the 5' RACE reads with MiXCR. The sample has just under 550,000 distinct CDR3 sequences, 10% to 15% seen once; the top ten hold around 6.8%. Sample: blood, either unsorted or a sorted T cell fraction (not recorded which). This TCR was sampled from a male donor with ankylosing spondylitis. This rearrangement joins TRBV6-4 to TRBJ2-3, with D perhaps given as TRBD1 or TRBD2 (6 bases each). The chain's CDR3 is CASSRLFQGRDTQYF. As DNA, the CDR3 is TGTGCCAGCAGCCGCTTATTTCAGGGGAGGGATACGCAGTATTTT.